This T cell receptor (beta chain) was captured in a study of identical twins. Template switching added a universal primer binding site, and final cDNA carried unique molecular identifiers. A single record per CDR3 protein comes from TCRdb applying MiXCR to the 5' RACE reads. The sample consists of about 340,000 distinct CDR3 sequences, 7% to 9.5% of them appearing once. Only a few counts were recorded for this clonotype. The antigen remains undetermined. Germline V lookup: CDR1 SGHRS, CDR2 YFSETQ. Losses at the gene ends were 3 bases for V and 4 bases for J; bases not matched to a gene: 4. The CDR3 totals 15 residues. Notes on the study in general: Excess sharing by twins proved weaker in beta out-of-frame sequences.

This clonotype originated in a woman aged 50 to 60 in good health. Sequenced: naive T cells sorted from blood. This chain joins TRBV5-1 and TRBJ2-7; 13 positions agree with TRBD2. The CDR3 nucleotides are TGCGCCAGCAGCTGGACTAGCGGGAGTTTGTACGAGCAGTACTTC. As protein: CASSWTSGSLYEQYF.